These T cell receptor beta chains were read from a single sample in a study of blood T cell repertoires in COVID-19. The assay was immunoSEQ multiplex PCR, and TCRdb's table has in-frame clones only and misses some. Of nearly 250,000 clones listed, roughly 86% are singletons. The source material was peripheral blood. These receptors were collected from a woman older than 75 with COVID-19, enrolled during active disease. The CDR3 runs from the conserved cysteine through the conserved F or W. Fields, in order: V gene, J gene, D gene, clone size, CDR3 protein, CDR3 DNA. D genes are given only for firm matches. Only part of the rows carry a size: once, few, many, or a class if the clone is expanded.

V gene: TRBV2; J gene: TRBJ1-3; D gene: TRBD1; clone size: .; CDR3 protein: CASSGGQGSLGNTIYF; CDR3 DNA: TGTGCCAGCAGTGGGGGACAGGGGAGCCTCGGAAACACCATATATTTT
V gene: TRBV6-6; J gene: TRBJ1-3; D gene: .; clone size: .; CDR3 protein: CASSYTYLSPGNTIYF; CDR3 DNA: TGTGCCAGCAGTTACACCTACCTCTCCCCTGGAAACACCATATATTTT
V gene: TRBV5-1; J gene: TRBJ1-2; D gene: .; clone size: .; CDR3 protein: CASSLLGREDGYTF; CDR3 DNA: TGCGCCAGCAGCTTGTTGGGCAGGGAGGATGGCTACACCTTC
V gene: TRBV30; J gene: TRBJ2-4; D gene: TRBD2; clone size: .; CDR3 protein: CAWREVSGGPNIQYF; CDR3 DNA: TGTGCCTGGAGAGAAGTAAGCGGGGGTCCAAACATTCAGTACTTC
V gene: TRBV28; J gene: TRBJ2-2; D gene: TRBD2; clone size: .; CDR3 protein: CASSPARGGHGELFF; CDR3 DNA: TGTGCCAGCAGTCCCGCACGGGGGGGCCACGGGGAGCTGTTTTTT
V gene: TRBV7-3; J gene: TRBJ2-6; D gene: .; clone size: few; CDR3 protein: CASSLRGTSTGANVLTF; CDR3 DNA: TGTGCCAGCAGCTTAAGGGGGACATCAACTGGGGCCAACGTCCTGACTTTC
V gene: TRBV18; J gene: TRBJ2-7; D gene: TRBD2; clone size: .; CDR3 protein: CASSPQVGGYEQYF; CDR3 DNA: TGTGCCAGCTCACCCCAGGTGGGGGGGTACGAGCAGTACTTC
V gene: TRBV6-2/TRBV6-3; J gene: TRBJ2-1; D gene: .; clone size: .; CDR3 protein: CASSSDRFGYNEQFF; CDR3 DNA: TGTGCCAGCAGCAGCGACAGGTTCGGTTACAATGAGCAGTTCTTC
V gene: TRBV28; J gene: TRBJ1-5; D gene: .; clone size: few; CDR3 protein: CASSLRLSVSNQPQHF; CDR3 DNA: TGTGCCAGCAGTTTGAGGCTAAGTGTGAGCAATCAGCCCCAGCATTTT
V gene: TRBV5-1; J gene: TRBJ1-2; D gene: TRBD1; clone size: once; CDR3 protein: CASSLDPVRTGADGYTF; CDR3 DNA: TGCGCCAGCAGCCTAGACCCGGTGAGGACAGGGGCCGATGGCTACACCTTC